The T cell receptor beta chain under discussion was sequenced for a study of human T cells and chemical hapten exposure. Whole-study context: The patient population, which was mostly female, had alopecia areata, totalis or universalis.

From the RACE reads, TCRdb called clonotypes with MiXCR, one entry per CDR3 protein. The table has about 84,000 distinct CDR3 sequences, approximately 11% seen once; the top ten hold about 3.5%. This clonotype was detected ten times or more. Germline CDR1 is SGHTA and CDR2 is FQGNSA. The V and J ends lost 8 bases and 0 bases respectively, with 14 bases between them. This CDR3 has 14 residues. Indicated time point: patch test 3, about 24 weeks after DPC sensitization. Treatment indicated: therapeutic diphenylcyclopropenone sensitization with weekly scalp DPC. The sample in question was whole blood, obtained in connection with sensitization to the hapten diphenylcyclopropenone (DPC). The TCR sequence derives from a woman aged 45 to 65 with alopecia areata. Some clones in this sample may be carry-over from other donors' samples. The chain employs TRBV7-2 and TRBJ2-7; a possible D gene is TRBD2 (6 bases). CDR3 amino acids: CASSTGLSSYEQYF. The CDR3 DNA sequence: TGTGCCAGCTCGACGGGACTGAGCTCCTACGAGCAGTACTTC. The full variable domain, rest sourced from reference TRBV7-2 and TRBJ2-7, is GAGVSQSPSNKVTEKGKDVELRCDPISGHTALYWYRQSLGQGLEFLIYFQGNSAPDKSGLPSDRFSAERTGGSVSTLTIQRTQQEDSAVYLCASSTGLSSYEQYFGPGTRLTVT.